The clone carrying this T cell receptor beta chain was seen more than once but under ten times. Its antigen is undetermined. V was trimmed by 2 bases and J by 2 bases, leaving 11 bases between them. Germline V lookup: CDR1 SGHTA, CDR2 FQGTGA. There are 15 residues in the CDR3. Reverse transcribing all isolated RNA meant expressed TCRB transcripts were sequenced. Naive, central memory and regulatory T cell samples yielded around 3.9 million reads on average. Assay used: immunoSEQ multiplex PCR; TCRdb lists only in-frame clones, some missing. The table records 680,000 or so clones, about 16% of them present only once. The data were taken from a study of beta chain features in type 1 diabetes. Study information: Over all samples combined, fewer than 140,000,000 sorted cells were examined. The study, taken as a whole, reports: A definitive answer on HLA type influencing TCRB rearrangement was not reached here. Type 1 diabetes patients had fewer VDJ junction insertions and more deletions.

Sequenced input: naive CD4+ T cells from blood. V and J are TRBV7-3 and TRBJ2-3; D unresolved. This receptor was taken from a man aged 18 to 30 in good health. Written as DNA, the CDR3 is TGTGCCAGCAGCTTATCAACTCCTTTCACAGATACGCAGTATTTT. It specifies CASSLSTPFTDTQYF. The complete variable domain, with remaining parts taken from reference TRBV7-3 and TRBJ2-3, reads GAGVSQTPSNKVTEKGKYVELRCDPISGHTALYWYRQSLGQGPEFLIYFQGTGAADDSGLPNDRFFAVRPEGSVSTLKIQRTERGDSAVYLCASSLSTPFTDTQYFGPGTRLTVL.